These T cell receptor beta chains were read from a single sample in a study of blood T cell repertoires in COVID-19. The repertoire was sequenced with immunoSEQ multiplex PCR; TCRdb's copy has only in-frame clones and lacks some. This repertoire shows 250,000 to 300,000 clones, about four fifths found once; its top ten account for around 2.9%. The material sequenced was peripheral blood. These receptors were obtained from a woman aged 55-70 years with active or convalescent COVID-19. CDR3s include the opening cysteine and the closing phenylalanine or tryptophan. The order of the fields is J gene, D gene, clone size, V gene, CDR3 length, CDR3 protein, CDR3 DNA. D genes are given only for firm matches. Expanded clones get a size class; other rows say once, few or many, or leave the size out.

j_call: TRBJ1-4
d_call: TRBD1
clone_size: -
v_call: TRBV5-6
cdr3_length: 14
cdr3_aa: CASSSRQGSEKLFF
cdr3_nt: TGTGCCAGCAGCTCCCGACAGGGTAGCGAAAAACTGTTTTTT

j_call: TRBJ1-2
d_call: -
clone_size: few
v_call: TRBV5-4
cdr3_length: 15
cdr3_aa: CASSLVGAQSYGYTF
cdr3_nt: TGTGCCAGCAGCTTGGTGGGGGCGCAGAGCTATGGCTACACCTTC

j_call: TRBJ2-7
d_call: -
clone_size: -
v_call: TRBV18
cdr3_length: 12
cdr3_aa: CASSPRLGTQYF
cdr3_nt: TGTGCCAGCTCACCGAGGCTCGGAACCCAGTACTTC

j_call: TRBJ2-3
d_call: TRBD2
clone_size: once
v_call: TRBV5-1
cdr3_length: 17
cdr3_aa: CASSLELAGWGTDTQYF
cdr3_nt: TGCGCCAGCAGCTTGGAACTAGCGGGGTGGGGCACAGATACGCAGTATTTT

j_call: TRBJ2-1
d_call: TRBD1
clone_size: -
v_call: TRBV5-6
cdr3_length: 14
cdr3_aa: CASSRPDRGHEQFF
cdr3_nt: TGTGCCAGCAGCCGTCCGGACAGGGGACATGAGCAGTTCTTC

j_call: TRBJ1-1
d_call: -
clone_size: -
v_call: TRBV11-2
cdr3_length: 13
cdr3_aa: CASSLARGTEAFF
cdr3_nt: TGTGCCAGCAGCCTGGCCCGGGGGACTGAAGCTTTCTTT

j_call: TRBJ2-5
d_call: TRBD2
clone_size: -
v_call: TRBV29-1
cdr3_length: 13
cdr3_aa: CSVQLAGPETQYF
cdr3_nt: TGCAGCGTACAACTAGCGGGGCCTGAGACCCAGTACTTC

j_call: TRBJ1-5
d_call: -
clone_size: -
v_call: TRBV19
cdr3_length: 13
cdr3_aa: CASKLARAQPQHF
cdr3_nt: TGTGCCAGTAAGTTGGCCAGGGCTCAGCCCCAGCATTTT

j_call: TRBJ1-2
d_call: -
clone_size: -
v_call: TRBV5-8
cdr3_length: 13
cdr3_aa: CASSLLRLNGYTF
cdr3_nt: TGTGCCAGCAGCTTGCTCCGTCTAAATGGCTACACCTTC

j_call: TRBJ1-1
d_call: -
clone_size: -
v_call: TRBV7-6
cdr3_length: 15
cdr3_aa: CASSLAPGEGTEAFF
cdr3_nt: TGTGCCAGCAGCTTAGCCCCAGGGGAAGGCACTGAAGCTTTCTTT

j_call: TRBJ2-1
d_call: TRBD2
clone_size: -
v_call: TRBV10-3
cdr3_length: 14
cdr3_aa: CAISDPAGVREQFF
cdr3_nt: TGTGCCATCAGTGACCCCGCGGGGGTAAGGGAGCAGTTCTTC

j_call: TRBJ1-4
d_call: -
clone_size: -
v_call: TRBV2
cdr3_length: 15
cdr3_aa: CASSAVGVGNEKLFF
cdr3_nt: TGTGCCAGCAGTGCCGTCGGAGTGGGTAATGAAAAACTGTTTTTT

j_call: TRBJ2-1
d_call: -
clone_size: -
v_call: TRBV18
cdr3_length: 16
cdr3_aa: CASSGDSQGTYNEQFF
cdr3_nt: TGTGCCAGCTCAGGGGATTCACAGGGTACCTACAATGAGCAGTTCTTC

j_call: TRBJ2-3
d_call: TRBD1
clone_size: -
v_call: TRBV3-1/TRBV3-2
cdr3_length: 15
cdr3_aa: CASSLSGGITDTQYF
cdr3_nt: TGTGCCAGCAGCCTATCAGGGGGCATCACAGATACGCAGTATTTT

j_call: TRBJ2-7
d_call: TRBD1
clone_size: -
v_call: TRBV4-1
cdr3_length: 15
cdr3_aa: CASSLSTGEPYEQYF
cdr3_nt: TGCGCCAGCAGCCTCTCTACAGGGGAGCCCTACGAGCAGTACTTC

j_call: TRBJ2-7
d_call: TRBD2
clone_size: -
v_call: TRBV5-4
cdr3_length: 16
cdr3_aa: CASSSGTSGLSYEQYF
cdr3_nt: TGTGCCAGCAGCTCCGGGACTAGCGGGCTTTCCTACGAGCAGTACTTC

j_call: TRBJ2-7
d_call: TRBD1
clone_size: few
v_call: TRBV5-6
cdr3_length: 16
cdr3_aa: CASSLLTGTGRNEQYF
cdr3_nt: TGTGCCAGCAGCTTGCTTACCGGGACAGGGCGCAACGAGCAGTACTTC

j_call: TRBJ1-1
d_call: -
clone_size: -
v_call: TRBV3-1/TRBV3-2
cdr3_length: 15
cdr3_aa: CASSLGTYGGTEAFF
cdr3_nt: TGTGCCAGCAGCCTTGGGACCTACGGGGGCACTGAAGCTTTCTTT

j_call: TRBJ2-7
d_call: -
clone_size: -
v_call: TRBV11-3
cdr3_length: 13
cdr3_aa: CASSLDPRGEQYF
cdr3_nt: TGTGCCAGCAGCTTGGACCCTCGGGGCGAGCAGTACTTC

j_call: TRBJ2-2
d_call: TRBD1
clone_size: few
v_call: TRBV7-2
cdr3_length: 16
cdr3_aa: CASSREQGAYAGELFF
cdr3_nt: TGTGCCAGCAGCCGGGAACAGGGGGCTTACGCCGGGGAGCTGTTTTTT

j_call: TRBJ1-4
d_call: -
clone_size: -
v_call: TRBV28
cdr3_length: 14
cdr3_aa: CASRGGGIVEKLFF
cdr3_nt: TGTGCCAGCAGGGGGGGAGGGATCGTTGAAAAACTGTTTTTT

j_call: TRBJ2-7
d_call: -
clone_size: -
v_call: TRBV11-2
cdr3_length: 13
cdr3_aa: CASSPRAYYEQYF
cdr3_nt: TGTGCCAGCAGCCCCAGGGCTTACTACGAGCAGTACTTC

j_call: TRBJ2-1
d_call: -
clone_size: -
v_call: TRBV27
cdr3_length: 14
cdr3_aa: CASSLGRGGYEQFF
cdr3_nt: TGTGCCAGCAGTTTAGGCAGGGGAGGGTATGAGCAGTTCTTC

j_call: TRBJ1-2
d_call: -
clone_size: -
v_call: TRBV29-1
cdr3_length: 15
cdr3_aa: CSVVPFATGGYGYTF
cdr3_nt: TGCAGCGTTGTACCTTTTGCGACAGGCGGCTATGGCTACACCTTC

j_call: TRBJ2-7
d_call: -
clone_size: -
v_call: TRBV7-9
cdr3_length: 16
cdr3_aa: CASSSQWTADSYEQYF
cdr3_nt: TGTGCCAGCAGCTCTCAATGGACAGCCGACTCCTACGAGCAGTACTTC

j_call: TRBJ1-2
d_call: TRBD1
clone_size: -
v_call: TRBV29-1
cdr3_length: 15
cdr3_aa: CSVAGTGATNYGYTF
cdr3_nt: TGCAGCGTCGCGGGGACAGGGGCCACTAACTATGGCTACACCTTC

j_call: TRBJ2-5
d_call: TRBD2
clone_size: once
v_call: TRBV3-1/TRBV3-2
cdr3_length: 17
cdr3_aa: CASSQELAGGPEETQYF
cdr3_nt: TGTGCCAGCAGCCAAGAATTAGCGGGGGGGCCTGAGGAGACCCAGTACTTC

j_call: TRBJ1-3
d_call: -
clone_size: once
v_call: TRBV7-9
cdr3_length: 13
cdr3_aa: CASSLSSGNTIYF
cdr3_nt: TGTGCCAGCTCCCTCTCCTCTGGAAACACCATATATTTT

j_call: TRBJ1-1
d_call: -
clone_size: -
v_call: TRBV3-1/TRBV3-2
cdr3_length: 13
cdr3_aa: CASSQREMTEAFF
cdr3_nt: TGTGCCAGCAGCCAACGAGAGATGACTGAAGCTTTCTTT

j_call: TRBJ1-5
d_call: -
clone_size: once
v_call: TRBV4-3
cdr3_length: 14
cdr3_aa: CASSRLLSSQPQHF
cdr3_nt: TGCGCCAGCAGCCGACTCCTTAGCAGTCAGCCCCAGCATTTT

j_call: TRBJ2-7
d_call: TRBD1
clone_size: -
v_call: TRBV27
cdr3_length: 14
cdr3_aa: CASSPWDRGSEQYF
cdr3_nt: TGTGCCAGCAGTCCCTGGGACAGGGGGAGCGAGCAGTACTTC

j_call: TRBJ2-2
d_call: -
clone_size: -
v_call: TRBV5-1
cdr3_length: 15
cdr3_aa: CASSGGVANTGELFF
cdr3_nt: TGCGCCAGCAGCGGCGGGGTAGCGAACACCGGGGAGCTGTTTTTT

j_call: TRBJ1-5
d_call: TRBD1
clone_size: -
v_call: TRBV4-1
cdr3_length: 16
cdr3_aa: CASSQSDRAGNQPQHF
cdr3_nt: TGCGCCAGCAGCCAATCGGACAGGGCGGGAAATCAGCCCCAGCATTTT

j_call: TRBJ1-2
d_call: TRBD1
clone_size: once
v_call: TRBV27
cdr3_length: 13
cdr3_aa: CASRTGTGNCYTF
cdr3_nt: TGTGCCAGCAGGACCGGGACAGGGAATTGCTACACCTTC

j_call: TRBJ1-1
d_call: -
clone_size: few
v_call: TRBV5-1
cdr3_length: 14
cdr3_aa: CASSLVAEATEAFF
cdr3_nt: TGCGCCAGCAGCTTGGTCGCGGAGGCCACTGAAGCTTTCTTT

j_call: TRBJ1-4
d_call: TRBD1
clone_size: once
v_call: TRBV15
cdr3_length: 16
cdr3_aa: CATSRPPWTGVEKLFF
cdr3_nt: TGTGCCACCAGCAGACCCCCCTGGACAGGGGTTGAAAAACTGTTTTTT

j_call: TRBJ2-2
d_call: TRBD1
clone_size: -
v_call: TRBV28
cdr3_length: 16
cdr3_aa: CASSSLGQGAYGELFF
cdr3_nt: TGTGCCAGCAGTTCCCTGGGACAGGGGGCTTACGGGGAGCTGTTTTTT

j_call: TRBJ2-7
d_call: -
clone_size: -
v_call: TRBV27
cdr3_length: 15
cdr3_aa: CASSTVWGALYEQYF
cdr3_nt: TGTGCCAGCAGTACCGTGTGGGGCGCTCTATACGAGCAGTACTTC

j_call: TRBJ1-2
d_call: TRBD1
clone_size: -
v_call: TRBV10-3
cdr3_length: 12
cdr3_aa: CASQGGNYGYTF
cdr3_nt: TGTGCCTCACAGGGGGGAAACTATGGCTACACCTTC

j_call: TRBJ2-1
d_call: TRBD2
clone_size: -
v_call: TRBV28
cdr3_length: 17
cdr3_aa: CASSLWGNGGARNEQFF
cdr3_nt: TGTGCCAGCAGTTTATGGGGTAACGGGGGGGCGAGGAATGAGCAGTTCTTC

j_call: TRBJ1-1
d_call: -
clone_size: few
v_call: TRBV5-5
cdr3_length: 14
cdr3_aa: CASSLSGANTEAFF
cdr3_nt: TGTGCCAGCAGCTTGTCAGGGGCGAACACTGAAGCTTTCTTT